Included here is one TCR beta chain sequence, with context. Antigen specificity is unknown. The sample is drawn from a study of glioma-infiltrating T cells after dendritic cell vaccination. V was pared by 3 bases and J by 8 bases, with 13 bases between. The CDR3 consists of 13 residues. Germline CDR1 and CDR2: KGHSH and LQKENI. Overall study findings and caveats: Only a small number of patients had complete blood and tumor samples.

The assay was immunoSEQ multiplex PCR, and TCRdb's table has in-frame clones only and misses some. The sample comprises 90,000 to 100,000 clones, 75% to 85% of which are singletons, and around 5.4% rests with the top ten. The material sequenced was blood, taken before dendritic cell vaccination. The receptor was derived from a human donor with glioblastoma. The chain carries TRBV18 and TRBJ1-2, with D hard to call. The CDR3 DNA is TGTGCCAGCTCACCTAACGAGGGAGACGGCTACACCTTC. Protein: CASSPNEGDGYTF. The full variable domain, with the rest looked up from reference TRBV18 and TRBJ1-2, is NAGVMQNPRHLVRRRGQEARLRCSPMKGHSHVYWYRQLPEEGLKFMVYLQKENIIDESGMPKERFSAEFPKEGPSILRIQQVVRGDSAAYFCASSPNEGDGYTFGSGTRLTVV.